This TCR beta chain was sequenced during a study of T cell repertoires in ileal Crohn's disease. A note on this clone: No antigen is known for it.

Overall study results and limits: Endoscopic recurrence occurred in every patient whose clonality exceeded 26.8%.

Measured with immunoSEQ multiplex PCR; TCRdb has only the in-frame clones, and not every one. The sample lists about 8,400 clones, about 84% seen once, with roughly 13% in the top ten. The junction had 5 bases not matched to a gene; V was cut back by 3 bases and J by 2 bases. This CDR3 is 15 amino acids long. Germline CDR1 SNHLY, CDR2 FYNNEI. The sequence derives from an adult with Crohn's disease. The J gene is TRBJ2-3, the V gene TRBV2; the match to TRBD2 covers 7 bases. Sequencing was done on a sample of ileal tissue. CDR3 DNA: TGTGCCAGCAGTGACCCGGGGGGTAACACAGATACGCAGTATTTT. This encodes CASSDPGGNTDTQYF. Variable domain in full (rest from reference TRBV2 and TRBJ2-3): EPEVTQTPSHQVTQMGQEVILRCVPISNHLYFYWYRQILGQKVEFLVSFYNNEISEKSEIFDDQFSVERPDGSNFTLKIRSTKLEDSAMYFCASSDPGGNTDTQYFGPGTRLTVL.